The present entry profiles one T cell receptor beta chain with its context. The data stem from a study of blood T cell repertoires in COVID-19. V was shortened by 7 bases and J by 5 bases, with 17 bases between the two germline ends. The CDR3 is 14 residues long. The germline V gene has CDR1 SEHNR and CDR2 FQNEAQ (reference sequence). The method was immunoSEQ multiplex PCR; TCRdb's version includes in-frame clones alone and lacks a portion of them. The table records fewer than 250,000 clones, roughly nine tenths of them present only once. The V and J genes are TRBV7-9 and TRBJ1-2; unclear D gene. This receptor was taken from a man under 40 who had recovered from COVID-19. Sequencing input: PBMCs or T cells enriched from blood (not recorded which). CDR3 in DNA: TGTGCCAGCACCCTAGAGGGAGGGTATTATGGCTACACCTTC. It is translated as CASTLEGGYYGYTF.